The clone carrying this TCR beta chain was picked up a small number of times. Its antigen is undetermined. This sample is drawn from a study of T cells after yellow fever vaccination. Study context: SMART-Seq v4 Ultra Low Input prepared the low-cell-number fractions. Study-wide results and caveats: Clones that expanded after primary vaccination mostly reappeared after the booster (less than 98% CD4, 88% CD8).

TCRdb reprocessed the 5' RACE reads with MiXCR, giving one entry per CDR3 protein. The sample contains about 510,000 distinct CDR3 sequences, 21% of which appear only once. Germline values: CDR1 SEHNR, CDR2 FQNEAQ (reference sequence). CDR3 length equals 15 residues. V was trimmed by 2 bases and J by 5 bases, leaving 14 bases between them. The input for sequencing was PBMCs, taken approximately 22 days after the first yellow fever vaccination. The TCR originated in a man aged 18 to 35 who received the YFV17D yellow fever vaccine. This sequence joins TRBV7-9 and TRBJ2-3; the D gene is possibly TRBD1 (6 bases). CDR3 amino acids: CASSLNRVGVDTQYF. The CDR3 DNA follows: TGTGCCAGCAGCTTAAACAGGGTCGGGGTAGATACGCAGTATTTT.